Listed here is a single T cell receptor (beta chain). Between the trimmed V and J ends, which lost 9 bases and 8 bases, there was a span of 17 bases. The CDR3 has 13 residues. From germline, CDR1 is SGHVS and CDR2 FNYEAQ. The source of the sample is a study of shared clonotypes between healthy human individuals. Assay: immunoSEQ multiplex PCR; the TCRdb copy retains only in-frame clones and omits some. This table has roughly 810,000 clones, about 96% appearing once. In the naive CD8 group, cells lacked CD45RO and were positively selected for CCR7, so terminally differentiated effector memory CD45RA+ cells were left out.

The chain recombines TRBV7-6 with TRBJ2-1; maybe TRBD2 (5 bases). Sequencing used naive CD8+ T cells sorted from blood. The clonotype comes from a man aged 30 to 39 in good health. CDR3 region: CASSSGFVDEQFF. The CDR3 nucleotides read TGTGCCAGTTCGTCGGGGTTCGTTGATGAGCAGTTCTTC.